Following are 16 T cell receptor beta chains from one sample sequenced in a study of T cells in Graves' hyperthyroidism and ophthalmopathy. TCR beta CDR3 regions were amplified from RNA. An initial round of RT-PCR targeting the TCR CDR3 relied on the HTBI primer set. TCRdb reanalysed the multiplex PCR reads using MiXCR and keeps one entry per CDR3 protein. The repertoire holds 610,000 or so distinct CDR3 sequences, with roughly 50% as singletons. The specimen was peripheral blood or thyroid tissue (not recorded which). The receptors shown here come from a woman under 30 with Graves' hyperthyroidism.

The chain couples TRBV7-9 to TRBJ2-5; TRBD2 might be the D (5 bases). Between the trimmed V and J ends, which lost 2 bases and 1 base, there was a span of 20 bases. Germline V gene sequence: CDR1 SEHNR, CDR2 FQNEAQ (reference sequence). CDR3 length: 18 amino acids. CDR3 loop: CASSLLFAGSITQETQYF. DNA for the CDR3: TGTGCCAGCAGCTTATTATTTGCGGGTTCAATAACCCAAGAGACCCAGTACTTC.

This clonotype was found many times. The chain joins TRBV7-3 to TRBJ2-2, with a weak D call TRBD2 (5 bases). The CDR3 extends over 15 amino acids. The ends were cut back, 5 bases at V and 0 bases at J, with 10 bases in the middle. Germline V gene lookup returns CDR1 SGHTA and CDR2 FQGTGA. CDR3 nucleotide sequence: TGTGCCAGCAGCAAGGAGGCAGCGAACACCGGGGAGCTGTTTTTT. As protein: CASSKEAANTGELFF.

Many counts were recorded for this clonotype. The chain joins TRBV20-1 to TRBJ2-2; 10 nucleotides agree with TRBD2. The CDR3 length is 14 residues. V lost 5 bases to trimming and J lost 6 bases; unmatched junction nucleotides: 6. The germline V gene has CDR1 DFQATT and CDR2 SNEGSKA (reference sequence). This CDR3 is CSAPSGSFPGELFF. The CDR3 nucleotides are TGCAGTGCTCCTAGCGGGAGTTTCCCCGGGGAGCTGTTTTTT.

The J gene is TRBJ2-7, the V gene TRBV20-1; D ambiguous. The V and J ends lost 4 bases and 3 bases respectively, with 25 bases between them. CDR3 length: 17 residues. CDR1 and CDR2 from the germline V gene are DFQATT and SNEGSKA (reference sequence). The CDR3 region has the DNA TGCAGTGCTATTTTTCGTCGAGGCCGGGCCCTTTTCTACGAGCAGTACTTC. Protein: CSAIFRRGRALFYEQYF.

In the case of this clonotype: A much larger clone sits a single nucleotide away, making a read error possible. J is TRBJ1-3 and V is TRBV6-2 or TRBV6-3; maybe TRBD1 (5 bases). Germline CDR1 and CDR2: MNHEY and SVGEGT. The V gene lost 8 bases and the J gene lost 9 bases, with 17 bases spanning the gap. CDR3 length equals 13 residues. This chain's CDR3 is CASYRTRGFTIYF. Here the CDR3 DNA reads TGTGCCAGCTACAGGACACGAGGATTCACCATATATTTT.

Turning to this clonotype: A much bigger clone sits one base away, suggesting this may be a read error. The gene calls are TRBV4-2 and TRBJ1-2; D is undetermined. V was cut by 3 bases and J by 2 bases, with 16 bases left in between. Germline lookup yields CDR1 LGHNA and CDR2 YNFKEQ. This CDR3 has 16 amino acids. This chain's CDR3 is CASSQVPETANYGYTF. The CDR3 bases are TGTGCCAGCAGCCAGGTACCTGAGACGGCGAACTATGGCTACACCTTC.

The chain is built from TRBV5-1 and TRBJ1-5, with D uncertain. CDR1 is SGHRS, CDR2 YFSETQ, per germline. The CDR3 runs to 14 residues. V was shortened by 0 bases and J by 14 bases, with 18 bases between the two germline ends. Here the CDR3 DNA reads TGCGCCAGCAGCTTGGTAGCGGGAGGGCTCAATGAGCATTTT. This encodes CASSLVAGGLNEHF.

The rearrangement uses TRBV4-3 and TRBJ1-6; 7 bases match TRBD1. Germline V gives CDR1 LGHNA, CDR2 YSLEER. The CDR3 loop spans 15 amino acids. V lost 8 bases to trimming and J lost 7 bases; unmatched junction nucleotides: 11. The CDR3 DNA is TGCGCCAGCGGCCTACAGGGGTTCATGAATTCACCCCTCCACTTT. This encodes CASGLQGFMNSPLHF.

This clonotype was detected once. The chain is built from TRBV20-1 and TRBJ1-2; D is uncertain. V shed 6 bases and J shed 4 bases, with 18 bases lying between them. This CDR3 is built from 14 residues. CDR1 is DFQATT and CDR2 is SNEGSKA in the germline V gene (reference sequence). DNA of the CDR3: TGCAGTGCCCGGACTAGCGGAGGAGGCTATGGCTACACCTTC. It specifies CSARTSGGGYGYTF.

The chain combines TRBV15 with TRBJ2-2; the D is unclear. Germline V lookup: CDR1 LNHNV, CDR2 YYDKDF (reference sequence). Deletions cut 0 bases from V and 8 bases from J, with 4 bases between. The CDR3 runs to 12 residues. The CDR3 spells CATSRDPGELFF. The CDR3, as DNA: TGTGCCACCAGCAGAGATCCAGGGGAGCTGTTTTTT.

CDR3 sequence reads: CASSLAVASHNEQFF. As DNA, the CDR3 is TGTGCCAGCAGCTTAGCGGTAGCCAGCCACAATGAGCAGTTCTTC. The chain couples TRBV7-8 to TRBJ2-5; the D is unclear. The DNA end favors TRBJ2-1, so the J call may be wrong. The germline V gene has CDR1 SGHVS and CDR2 FQNEAQ. The CDR3 contains 15 residues.

V usage is TRBV10-1 and J usage is TRBJ2-1; 9 nucleotides line up with TRBD2. The CDR3 spans 16 residues. CDR1 WNHNN and CDR2 SYGVQD come from the germline V gene (reference sequence). The V and J ends lost 1 base and 2 bases, in that order; junction bases with no gene match: 3. CDR3 loop: CASSELAGGAYNEQFF. The CDR3 DNA reads TGCGCCAGCAGTGAGTTGGCGGGAGGGGCCTACAATGAGCAGTTCTTC.

This chain connects TRBV5-4 to TRBJ1-1; the D gene is possibly TRBD1 (5 bases). Germline V gene lookup returns CDR1 SGHNT and CDR2 YYREEE (reference sequence). This CDR3 has 12 amino acids. V lost 0 bases to trimming and J lost 11 bases, with 11 bases between them. CDR3: CASSLELGVAFF. The CDR3 nucleotides are TGTGCCAGCAGCTTGGAACTAGGGGTCGCTTTCTTT.

The sample holds many counts of this clonotype. A much larger clone sits a single nucleotide away, making a read error possible. V usage is TRBV12-3 or TRBV12-4 and J usage is TRBJ1-4; D is uncertain. This CDR3 is built from 14 residues. The CDR3 loop reads CASSPRTFREKLSF. The CDR3 coding sequence is TGTGCCAGCAGTCCGAGGACCTTTAGGGAAAAACTGTCTTTT.

This chain links TRBV5-5 with TRBJ1-2; 8 bases fit TRBD1. CDR3 length: 14 amino acids. V lost 3 bases, J lost 5 bases, and 6 bases stayed unmatched. Per the germline V gene, CDR1 is SGHKS and CDR2 is YYEKEE (reference sequence). The CDR3 sequence: CASSSPGQEYGYTF. The CDR3 nucleotides are TGTGCCAGCAGCTCCCCGGGACAGGAGTATGGCTACACCTTC.

Many counts were recorded for this clonotype. The rearrangement uses TRBV4-1 and TRBJ2-2; 10 bases are a match to TRBD2. J was trimmed by 8 bases and V by 8 bases; bases with no gene match: 14. The CDR3 contains 16 residues. The V gene's germline CDR1 is MGHRA and CDR2 YSYEKL. DNA for the CDR3: TGCGCCAGCTTCAATCCAGCTAGCGGGAGATCGGGGGAGCTGTTTTTT. As protein: CASFNPASGRSGELFF.